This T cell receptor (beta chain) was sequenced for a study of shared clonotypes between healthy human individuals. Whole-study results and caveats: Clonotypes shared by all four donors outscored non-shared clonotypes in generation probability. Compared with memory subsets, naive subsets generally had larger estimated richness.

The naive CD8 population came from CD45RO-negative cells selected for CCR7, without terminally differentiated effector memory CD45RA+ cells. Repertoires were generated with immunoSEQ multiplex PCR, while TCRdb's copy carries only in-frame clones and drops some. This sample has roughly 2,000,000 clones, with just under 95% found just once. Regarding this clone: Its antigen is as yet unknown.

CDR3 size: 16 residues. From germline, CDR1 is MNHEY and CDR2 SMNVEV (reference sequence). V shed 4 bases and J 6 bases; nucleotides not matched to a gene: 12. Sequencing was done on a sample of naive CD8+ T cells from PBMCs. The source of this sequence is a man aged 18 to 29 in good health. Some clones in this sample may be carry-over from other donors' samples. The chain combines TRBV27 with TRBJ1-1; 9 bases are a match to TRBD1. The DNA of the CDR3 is TGTGCCAGCAGTTCCGGCACCGGGACAGGGACGCCTGAAGCTTTCTTT. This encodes CASSSGTGTGTPEAFF.